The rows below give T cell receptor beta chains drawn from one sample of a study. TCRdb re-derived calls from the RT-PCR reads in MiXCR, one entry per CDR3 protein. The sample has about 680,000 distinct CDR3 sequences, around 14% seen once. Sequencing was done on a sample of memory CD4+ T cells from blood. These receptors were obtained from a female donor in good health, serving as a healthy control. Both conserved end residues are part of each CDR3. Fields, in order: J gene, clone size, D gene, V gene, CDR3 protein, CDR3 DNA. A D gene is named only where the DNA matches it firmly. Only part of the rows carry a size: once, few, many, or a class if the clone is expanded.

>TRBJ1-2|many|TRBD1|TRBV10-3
CAISGGQGVRDYGYTF
TGTGCCATCAGTGGGGGACAGGGGGTGCGTGACTATGGCTACACCTTC
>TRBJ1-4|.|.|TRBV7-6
CASSSQGVIEKLFF
TGTGCCAGCAGCTCACAGGGAGTCATTGAAAAACTGTTTTTT
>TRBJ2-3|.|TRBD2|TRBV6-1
CASSERPGGASTDTQYF
TGTGCCAGCAGTGAACGGCCGGGAGGAGCTAGCACAGATACGCAGTATTTT
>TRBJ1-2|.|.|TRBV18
CASSPDKRYGYTF
TGTGCCAGCTCACCGGACAAACGGTATGGCTACACCTTC
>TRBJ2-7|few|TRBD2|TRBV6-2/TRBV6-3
CASSYWGTNSYEQYF
TGTGCCAGCAGTTACTGGGGGACTAACTCCTACGAGCAGTACTTC
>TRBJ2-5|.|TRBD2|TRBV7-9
CASSSWTSGEETQYF
TGTGCCAGCAGCTCGTGGACTAGCGGAGAAGAGACCCAGTACTTC
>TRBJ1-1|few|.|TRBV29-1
CSVGRTDNTEAFF
TGCAGCGTTGGACGGACTGACAACACTGAAGCTTTCTTT
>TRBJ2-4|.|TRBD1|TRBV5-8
CASSPRDSRIQYF
TGTGCCAGCAGCCCCCGGGACAGTCGAATTCAGTACTTC
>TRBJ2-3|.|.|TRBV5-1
CASSAAPGYTDTQYF
TGCGCCAGCAGCGCAGCCCCGGGATACACAGATACGCAGTATTTT
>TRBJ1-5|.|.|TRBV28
CASSTRGSLIAQHF
TGTGCCAGCAGTACTCGGGGCAGCCTTATAGCCCAGCATTTT
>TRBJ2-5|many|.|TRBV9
CASSVGSEETQYF
TGTGCCAGCAGCGTGGGCAGCGAGGAGACCCAGTACTTC
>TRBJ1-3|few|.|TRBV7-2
CASSLVTGGNTIYF
TGTGCCAGCAGCTTAGTTACGGGTGGAAACACCATATATTTT
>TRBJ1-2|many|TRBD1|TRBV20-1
CSAREVTGQGARGYTF
TGCAGTGCTAGGGAGGTGACGGGACAGGGGGCGCGTGGCTACACCTTC
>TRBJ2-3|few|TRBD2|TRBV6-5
CASSFRTSGRLDTQYF
TGTGCCAGCAGCTTCCGGACTAGCGGGAGGTTAGATACGCAGTATTTT
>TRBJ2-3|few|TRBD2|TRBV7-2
CASSFSGGKADTQYF
TGTGCCAGCAGCTTTAGCGGGGGGAAGGCAGATACGCAGTATTTT
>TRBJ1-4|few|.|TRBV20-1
CSARDLRGEKLFF
TGCAGTGCTAGAGATCTTCGGGGTGAAAAACTGTTTTTT
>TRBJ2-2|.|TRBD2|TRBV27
CASSTSGSDTGELFF
TGTGCCAGCAGTACTAGCGGGAGTGACACCGGGGAGCTGTTTTTT
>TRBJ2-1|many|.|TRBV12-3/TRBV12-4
CASSLWGAGNEQFF
TGTGCCAGCAGTTTATGGGGGGCGGGCAATGAGCAGTTCTTC
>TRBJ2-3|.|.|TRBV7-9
CASSPWGRSDTQYF
TGTGCCAGCAGCCCATGGGGGAGGTCAGATACGCAGTATTTT
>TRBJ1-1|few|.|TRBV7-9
CASSFHSEPAFF
TGTGCCAGCAGCTTTCACAGTGAGCCGGCTTTCTTT
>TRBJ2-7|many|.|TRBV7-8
CASSLFGAPSYEQYF
TGTGCCAGCAGCTTATTCGGCGCCCCCTCCTACGAGCAGTACTTC
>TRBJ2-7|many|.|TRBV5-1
CASAHPQSYEQYF
TGCGCCAGCGCTCACCCACAATCCTACGAGCAGTACTTC
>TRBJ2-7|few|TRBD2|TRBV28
CASREAKGLAEYEQYF
TGTGCCAGCAGGGAAGCTAAAGGACTAGCGGAATACGAGCAGTACTTC
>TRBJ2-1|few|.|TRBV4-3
CASSQDHGTAYNEQFF
TGCGCCAGCAGCCAAGATCACGGTACAGCCTACAATGAGCAGTTCTTC
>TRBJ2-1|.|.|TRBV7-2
CASSSAAREQFF
TGTGCCAGCAGCTCGGCCGCTAGGGAGCAGTTCTTC
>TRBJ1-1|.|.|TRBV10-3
CAIRTGPANTEAFF
TGTGCCATCAGGACCGGACCGGCGAACACTGAAGCTTTCTTT
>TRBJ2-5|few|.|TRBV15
CATSRGGRETQYF
TGTGCCACCAGCAGAGGTGGGAGGGAGACCCAGTACTTC
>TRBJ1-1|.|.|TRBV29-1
CSVYEQGSGTEAFF
TGCAGCGTTTACGAACAGGGAAGTGGCACTGAAGCTTTCTTT
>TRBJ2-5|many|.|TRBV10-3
CAISGTGKQETQYF
TGTGCCATCAGTGGCACTGGCAAACAAGAGACCCAGTACTTC
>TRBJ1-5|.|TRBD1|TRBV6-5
CASSAGTGNNQPQHF
TGTGCCAGCAGCGCCGGGACAGGGAATAATCAGCCCCAGCATTTT
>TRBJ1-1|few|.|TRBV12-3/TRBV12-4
CASSFWGTEAFF
TGTGCCAGCAGTTTTTGGGGCACTGAAGCTTTCTTT
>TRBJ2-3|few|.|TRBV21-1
CASSHPGTSGPEINTDTQYF
TGTGCCAGCAGTCACCCGGGGACTAGCGGGCCCGAGATAAACACAGATACGCAGTATTTT
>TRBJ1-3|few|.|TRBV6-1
CASKRHTGNTIYF
TGTGCCAGCAAGAGACATACAGGAAACACCATATATTTT
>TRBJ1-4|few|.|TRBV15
CATSSPPAEGEKLFF
TGTGCCACCAGCAGCCCCCCGGCCGAGGGGGAAAAACTGTTTTTT
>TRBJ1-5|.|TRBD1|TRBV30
CAWSSQGDQPQHF
TGTGCCTGGAGTTCCCAGGGGGATCAGCCCCAGCATTTT
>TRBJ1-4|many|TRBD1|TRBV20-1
CSAPGTGQEKLFF
TGCAGTGCTCCTGGGACAGGGCAGGAAAAACTGTTTTTT
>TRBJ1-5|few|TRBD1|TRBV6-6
CASSSQGQGGDQPQHF
TGTGCCAGCAGTTCACAAGGACAGGGTGGTGATCAGCCCCAGCATTTT
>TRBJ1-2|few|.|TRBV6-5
CASRSTVLYGYTF
TGTGCCAGCAGATCGACAGTGTTATATGGCTACACCTTC
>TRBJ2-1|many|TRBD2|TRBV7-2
CASSTRTSGGPTYNEQFF
TGTGCCAGCAGCACACGGACTAGCGGGGGGCCGACATACAATGAGCAGTTCTTC
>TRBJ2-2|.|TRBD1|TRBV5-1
CASSLEPPGTANTGELFF
TGCGCCAGCAGCTTGGAACCCCCGGGGACAGCGAACACCGGGGAGCTGTTTTTT
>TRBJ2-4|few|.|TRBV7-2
CASSLTPVAKNIQYF
TGTGCCAGCAGCTTAACGCCCGTAGCCAAAAACATTCAGTACTTC
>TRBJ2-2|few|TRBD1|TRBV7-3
CASSSMDRGDGELFF
TGTGCCAGCAGCTCCATGGACAGGGGAGACGGGGAGCTGTTTTTT
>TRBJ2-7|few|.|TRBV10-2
CASSESSRAYEQYF
TGCGCCAGCAGTGAATCGTCCAGGGCCTACGAGCAGTACTTC
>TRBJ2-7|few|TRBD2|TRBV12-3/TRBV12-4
CASTLRGGVYEQYF
TGTGCCAGCACGCTGAGGGGAGGGGTCTACGAGCAGTACTTC
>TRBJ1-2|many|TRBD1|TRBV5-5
CASSLIRGVDGYTF
TGTGCCAGCAGCTTGATCAGGGGGGTTGATGGCTACACCTTC